This TCR beta chain originates from a study of blood T cell repertoires in COVID-19. As regards this clone: This sample includes further DNA sequences coding for the same CDR3.

Using immunoSEQ multiplex PCR, the repertoire was profiled, and TCRdb retains in-frame clones only, with some absent. The sample has some 130,000 clones, about 86% seen once. The CDR3 runs 14 residues. V dropped 0 bases and J dropped 3 bases, with 7 bases sitting between them. The germline V gene has CDR1 SGHRS and CDR2 YFSETQ. Material for sequencing was peripheral blood. The chain recombines TRBV5-1 with TRBJ1-5; D unclear. The TCR was taken from a woman in her fifties or sixties with active or convalescent COVID-19. For the CDR3, the DNA is TGCGCCAGCAGCTTGGATGGCATCAATCAGCCCCAGCATTTT. It specifies CASSLDGINQPQHF.